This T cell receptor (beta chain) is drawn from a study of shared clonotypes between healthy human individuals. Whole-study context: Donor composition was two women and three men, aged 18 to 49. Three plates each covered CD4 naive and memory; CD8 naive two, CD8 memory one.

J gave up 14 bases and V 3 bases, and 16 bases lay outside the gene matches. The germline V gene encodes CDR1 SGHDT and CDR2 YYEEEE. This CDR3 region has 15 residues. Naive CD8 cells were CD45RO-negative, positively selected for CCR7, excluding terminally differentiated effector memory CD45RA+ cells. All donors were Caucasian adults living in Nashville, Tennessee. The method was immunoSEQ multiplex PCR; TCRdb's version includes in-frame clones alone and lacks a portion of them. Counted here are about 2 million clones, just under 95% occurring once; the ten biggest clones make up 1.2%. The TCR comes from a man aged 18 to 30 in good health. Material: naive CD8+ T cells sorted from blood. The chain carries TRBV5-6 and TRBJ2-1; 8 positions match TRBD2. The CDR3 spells CASSSQFQREKGKFF. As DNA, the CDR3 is TGTGCCAGCAGCTCCCAGTTCCAGCGGGAGAAGGGAAAGTTCTTC. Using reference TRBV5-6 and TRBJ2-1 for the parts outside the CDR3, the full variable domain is DAGVTQSPTHLIKTRGQQVTLRCSPKSGHDTVSWYQQALGQGPQFIFQYYEEEERQRGNFPDRFSGHQFPNYSSELNVNALLLGDSALYLCASSSQFQREKGKFFGPGTRLTVL.